This T cell receptor (beta chain) came from a study of PD-1 blockade in classical Hodgkin lymphoma. At the level of the study: With a 2-week interval, patients received intravenous nivolumab at 3 mg/kg. Study conclusions and caveats: Newly diagnosed patients had baseline TCR diversity that was reportedly lower than that of healthy donors.

The V gene lost 5 bases and the J gene lost 7 bases, with 7 bases spanning the gap. Per the germline V gene, CDR1 is MNHEY and CDR2 is SMNVEV (reference sequence). The CDR3 covers 11 residues. Measured with immunoSEQ multiplex PCR; TCRdb has only the in-frame clones, and not every one. The sample holds roughly 14,000 clones, about four fifths seen once. On this clone itself: The antigen remains unidentified.

Every single patient, without exception, relapsed after autologous stem cell transplantation, and brentuximab vedotin exposure varied. The V and J genes are TRBV27 and TRBJ2-3; D ambiguous. This clonotype was obtained from a human donor with classical Hodgkin lymphoma. The sequences come from peripheral blood mononuclear cells (PBMCs), collected at baseline. The CDR3 sequence is CASSERYTQYF. CDR3 nucleotide sequence: TGTGCCAGCAGTGAACGCTATACGCAGTATTTT.